This T cell receptor beta chain was recorded in a study of lung T cells in sarcoidosis with Löfgren's syndrome (dated by TCRdb to about 2017). For the study in its entirety: Sarcoidosis was characterized as a granulomatous, predominantly pulmonary disease marked by accumulation of CD4+ T cells in bronchoalveolar lavage fluid. The repertoire analyses concentrated on Lofgren's syndrome patients.

Study-wide findings and limitations: Recognition of a sarcoidosis-associated antigen was only suggested; the antigen itself remained putative and unidentified. Analysis of alphabeta pairing showed that TRAV12-1 paired preferentially with TRBV2, and the TCRs formed by this pairing showed CDR3 homology. Multiple Lofgren's syndrome patients were reported to share TRAV12-1 and TRBV2 CDR3 motifs, a finding that suggests public CD4+ TCR repertoires. Compared with control subjects, Lofgren's syndrome patients reportedly showed the greatest expansion in the V gene segments TRAV12-1 and TRBV2.

This clonotype was picked up many times. The specificity of this receptor is unknown. Base qualities were left out, and no much larger clone turns up one base away. Sequenced on an Illumina MiSeq. TCRdb took the public reads, trimmed them with fastp at Q25, ran MiXCR for clone calling and kept in-frame beta chains. Each CDR3 protein gets just one entry, which takes the most common genes and DNA from the rows behind it. Within this sample are roughly 63,000 distinct CDR3 sequences, with around 20% of them counted one time only. The ten largest clonotypes hold less than 2.5% of the sample. For CDR1 and CDR2, the germline V gene lists MDHEN and SYDVKM. Cut back by 5 bases and 7 bases, the V and J ends lie 18 bases apart. The CDR3 contains 14 residues, cysteine and phenylalanine counted. Only CDR3 DNA remains: 42 bases, in frame from the first base.

Recombination joined TRBV28 with TRBJ2-7; the D gene cannot be resolved reliably. The specimen was CD4+ T cells from PBMCs. The TCR sequence derives from a human donor with sarcoidosis (Löfgren's syndrome or another form), or a control subject (not recorded which). The nucleotide sequence is TGTGCCAGCAGTACGAGGATACCCTACGTTGAGCAGTACTTC. This codes for CASSTRIPYVEQYF.